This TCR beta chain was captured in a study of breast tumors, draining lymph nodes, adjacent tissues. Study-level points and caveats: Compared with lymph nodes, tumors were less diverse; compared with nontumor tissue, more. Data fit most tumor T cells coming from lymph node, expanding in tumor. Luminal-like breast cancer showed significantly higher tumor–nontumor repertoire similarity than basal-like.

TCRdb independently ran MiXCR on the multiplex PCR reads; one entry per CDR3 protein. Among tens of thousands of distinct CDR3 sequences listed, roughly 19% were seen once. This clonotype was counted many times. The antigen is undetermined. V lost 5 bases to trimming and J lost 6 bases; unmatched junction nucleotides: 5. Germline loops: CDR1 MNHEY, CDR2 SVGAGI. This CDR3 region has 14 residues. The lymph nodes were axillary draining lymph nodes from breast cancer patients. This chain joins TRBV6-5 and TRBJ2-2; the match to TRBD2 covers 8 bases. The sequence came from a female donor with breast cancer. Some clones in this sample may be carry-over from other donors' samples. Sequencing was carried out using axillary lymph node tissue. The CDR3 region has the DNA TGTGCCAGCAGTCGAACGGGGGGGTCCGGGGAGCTGTTTTTT. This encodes CASSRTGGSGELFF.